This passage covers 9 T cell receptor beta chains from one sample sequenced in a study of immune evolution from preneoplasia to lung adenocarcinoma. Measured with immunoSEQ multiplex PCR; TCRdb has only the in-frame clones, and not every one. In the table there are several thousand clones, almost 90% of which are singletons. Input material: FFPE atypical adenomatous hyperplasia tissue from the lung. Subset defined: atypical adenomatous hyperplasia (AAH), lung preneoplasia. All receptors derive from a person aged 70 to 85 with lung adenocarcinoma.

The chain recombines TRBV6-6 with TRBJ2-7; 8 bases line up with TRBD2. CDR3 length: 14 amino acids. Germline V gives CDR1 MNHNY, CDR2 SVGAGI (reference sequence). V lost 5 bases and J lost 6; bases outside the gene matches: 9. The chain's CDR3 is CASSPGTRGLEQYF. The CDR3 coding sequence is TGTGCCAGCAGTCCCGGGACTAGAGGTCTCGAGCAGTACTTC.

The V and J genes are TRBV9 and TRBJ2-7, with D perhaps matching TRBD1 or TRBD2 (5 bases each). V lost 0 bases to trimming and J lost 0 bases, with 7 bases between them. The CDR3 covers 14 residues. From germline, CDR1 is SGDLS and CDR2 YYNGEE. The CDR3 nucleotides are TGTGCCAGCAGCGTAGAGGGGAGCTCCTACGAGCAGTACTTC. Residues: CASSVEGSSYEQYF.

V gene TRBV7-8 combines with J gene TRBJ2-1; a weak D match, TRBD2 (5 bases). This CDR3 is 15 amino acids long. CDR1 is SGHVS, CDR2 FQNEAQ, per germline. Trimming removed 5 bases from V and 0 bases from J, with 11 bases in between. CDR3 bases: TGTGCCAGCAGCCCCCGGAGGAGCTCCTACAATGAGCAGTTCTTC. This encodes CASSPRRSSYNEQFF. Combining the CDR3 with reference TRBV7-8 and TRBJ2-1 gives the whole variable domain GAGVSQSPRYKVAKRGQDVALRCDPISGHVSLFWYQQALGQGPEFLTYFQNEAQLDKSGLPSDRFFAERPEGSVSTLKIQRTQQEDSAVYLCASSPRRSSYNEQFFGPGTRLTVL.

The chain joins TRBV4-1 to TRBJ2-7, with a possible D match to TRBD1 (6 bases). CDR3 length: 15 amino acids. V lost 4 bases and J lost 8, with 21 bases in between. Germline loops: CDR1 MGHRA, CDR2 YSYEKL. The CDR3 nucleotides read TGCGCCAGCAGCCTCCAGCCGGGCCTCAGGGGTCAGCAGTACTTC. Protein sequence: CASSLQPGLRGQQYF.

The chain employs TRBV10-2 and TRBJ1-5; D call uncertain. V lost 4 bases, J lost 1 base, and 11 bases lay in between. There are 15 residues in the CDR3. Germline assignment: CDR1 WSHSY and CDR2 SAAADI. The CDR3 loop is CASSVALPSNQPQHF. The CDR3, as DNA: TGCGCCAGCAGTGTAGCGTTGCCCAGCAATCAGCCCCAGCATTTT.

V usage is TRBV9 and J usage is TRBJ2-2; D may be TRBD2 (6 bases). The CDR3 has 17 amino acids. V lost 0 bases and J lost 0, with 12 bases in between. Looked up from germline, CDR1 is SGDLS and CDR2 is YYNGEE. CDR3 region: CASSVAPRLANTGELFF. The CDR3 bases are TGTGCCAGCAGCGTAGCCCCAAGACTAGCGAACACCGGGGAGCTGTTTTTT. Drawing the rest from reference TRBV9 and TRBJ2-2, the complete variable domain is DSGVTQTPKHLITATGQRVTLRCSPRSGDLSVYWYQQSLDQGLQFLIQYYNGEERAKGNILERFSAQQFPDLHSELNLSSLELGDSALYFCASSVAPRLANTGELFFGEGSRLTVL.

The V gene is TRBV7-9, the J gene TRBJ2-2; no clear D. V lost 9 bases to trimming and J lost 7 bases, with 18 bases between them. The length of the CDR3 is 14 residues. Germline V gene lookup returns CDR1 SEHNR and CDR2 FQNEAQ (reference sequence). The CDR3 DNA is TGTGCCAGTAGCCCCCCCTTGTTGGGCGGGGAGCTGTTTTTT. It encodes CASSPPLLGGELFF.

V and J are TRBV16 and TRBJ2-5; perhaps TRBD1 as D (5 bases). CDR1 is KGHSY, CDR2 FQNENV, per germline. V gave up 0 bases and J gave up 5 bases, with 10 bases separating them. This CDR3 comprises 14 residues. The CDR3 reads CASSQSAGHETQYF. In DNA form, the CDR3 reads TGTGCCAGCAGCCAATCCGCAGGGCACGAGACCCAGTACTTC.

The V gene is TRBV5-1, the J gene TRBJ1-1; the match to TRBD1 covers 11 bases. V shed 4 bases and J 11 bases; nucleotides not matched to a gene: 7. CDR1 is SGHRS, CDR2 YFSETQ, per germline. The CDR3 covers 13 residues. The CDR3: CASSVGDRGEAFF. CDR3 sequence (DNA): TGCGCCAGCAGCGTGGGGGACAGGGGGGAGGCTTTCTTT. The entire variable domain, with the rest obtained from reference TRBV5-1 and TRBJ1-1, is as follows: KAGVTQTPRYLIKTRGQQVTLSCSPISGHRSVSWYQQTPGQGLQFLFEYFSETQRNKGNFPGRFSGRQFSNSRSEMNVSTLELGDSALYLCASSVGDRGEAFFGQGTRLTVV.